This entry lists 15 T cell receptor beta chains sequenced from one sample in a study of T cells in Graves' hyperthyroidism and ophthalmopathy. The CDR3 regions of TCR beta were amplified from RNA transcripts. A set of HTBI primers served as the primers for a first-round RT-PCR of the TCR CDR3. MiXCR was run by TCRdb on the multiplex PCR reads, yielding one entry per CDR3 protein. This table holds more than 100,000 distinct CDR3 sequences, approximately 48% found once. Sequencing was carried out using blood. Receptors were obtained from a middle-aged man with Graves' hyperthyroidism.

This clonotype has ten or more counts. The V gene is TRBV5-6, the J gene TRBJ2-7; a weak D match, TRBD1 (6 bases). Germline CDR1 and CDR2: SGHDT and YYEEEE. CDR3 length: 15 residues. The germline V and J ends were trimmed by 0 bases and 5 bases, with 15 bases remaining between them. The CDR3: CASSLGRGFPHEQYF. The CDR3, as DNA: TGTGCCAGCAGCTTGGGCAGGGGTTTCCCCCACGAGCAGTACTTC.

For this clonotype: One junction end does not reproduce the germline sequence, and a read error may be involved. V is TRBV5-1 and J is TRBJ2-7; 9 positions agree with TRBD1. The CDR3 has 11 amino acids. CDR1 SGHRS and CDR2 YFSETQ come from the germline V gene. CDR3 in amino acids: CASRTGDEQYF. CDR3 DNA: TGTGCCAGCAGGACAGGGGACGAGCAGTACTTC.

This clonotype was observed many times. The chain has TRBV9 and TRBJ1-1; D ambiguous. The V gene's germline CDR1 is SGDLS and CDR2 YYNGEE. V lost 0 bases, J lost 3 bases, and 18 bases lay in between. The CDR3 length is 17 residues. CDR3 DNA sequence: TGTGCCAGCAGCGTAGCTTACGAGGCGGGGTTGGACACTGAAGCTTTCTTT. Its translation: CASSVAYEAGLDTEAFF.

This clonotype was observed at least ten times. The rearrangement joins TRBV6-2 or TRBV6-3 to TRBJ1-1; no clear D gene. CDR1 MNHEY and CDR2 SVGEGT come from the germline V gene. V gave up 4 bases and J gave up 7 bases, with 13 bases separating them. This CDR3 is 13 amino acids long. The CDR3 spells CASSLFREGEAFF. The CDR3 DNA reads TGTGCCAGCAGTTTATTCCGCGAGGGTGAAGCTTTCTTT.

This clonotype was counted ten times or more. The chain links TRBV12-3 or TRBV12-4 to TRBJ1-2; 10 nucleotides align to TRBD1. The CDR3 spans 15 residues. With V trimmed by 1 base and J by 8 bases, 7 bases remained unmatched. The chain's CDR3 is CASSLVGGTGAGYTF. CDR3 DNA: TGTGCCAGCAGTTTAGTAGGGGGGACAGGGGCCGGCTACACCTTC.

This clonotype appeared a few times. The chain is built from TRBV20-1 and TRBJ1-2, with D tentatively TRBD1 (5 bases). Germline CDR1 is DFQATT and CDR2 is SNEGSKA (reference sequence). The CDR3 runs 10 residues. The V gene lost 3 bases and the J gene lost 7 bases, with 6 bases spanning the gap. CDR3 DNA: TGCAGTGCTAGGGGGGGTGGCTACACCTTC. Amino acid sequence: CSARGGGYTF.

Regarding this clonotype: Without the conserved terminal phenylalanine or tryptophan, this CDR3 likely stems from a read error. V is TRBV15 and J is TRBJ1-3; 7 positions agree with TRBD1. Per germline, CDR1 LNHNV and CDR2 YYDKDF (reference sequence). This CDR3 is built from 15 residues. The CDR3 here is CATSRDRARGNTIYL. The CDR3 nucleotides read TGTGCCACCAGTAGAGACAGGGCGCGAGGAAACACCATATATCTT.

This clonotype was counted between two and nine times. The V gene is TRBV6-2 or TRBV6-3, the J gene TRBJ2-1, with TRBD2 matching over 9 bases. This CDR3 has 19 residues. V dropped 4 bases and J dropped 3; count of bases not matched to a gene: 16. Germline loops: CDR1 MNHEY, CDR2 SVGEGT. The CDR3 nucleotides are TGTGCCAGCAGTTCCGGAGCGGGAGGAGTGGTAAAGGGCTACAATGAGCAGTTCTTC. This codes for CASSSGAGGVVKGYNEQFF.

This clonotype was seen repeatedly, ten times or more. The genes are TRBV10-3 and TRBJ2-1; weak D call: TRBD2 (7 bases). Between the trimmed V and J ends, which lost 6 bases and 6 bases, there was a span of 15 bases. Germline V CDR1 and CDR2: ENHRY, SYGVKD. CDR3 length: 14 amino acids. The CDR3 DNA sequence: TGTGCCATCAGGGGTGGCGGGGGCCTCAATGAGCAGTTCTTC. This encodes CAIRGGGGLNEQFF.

Of note for this clonotype: In this CDR3 the conserved last residue, phenylalanine or tryptophan, is missing, so a read error is likely. The chain carries TRBV7-2 and TRBJ2-3; TRBD2 aligns across 9 bases. Germline V CDR1 and CDR2: SGHTA, FQGNSA. The CDR3 runs to 16 residues. CDR3 in DNA: TGCGCCAGCAGCCAAGGTGGGGCGGGAGGGCCAGATACGCAGTATGTT. This translates into CASSQGGAGGPDTQYV.

This clonotype was seen repeatedly, ten times or more. In DNA, the CDR3 is TGTGCCAGGGGGGGGGCAGCCAACTCTGGAAACACCATATATTTT. Protein sequence: CARGGAANSGNTIYF. V is TRBV2 and J is TRBJ1-3; perhaps TRBD1 as D (6 bases). CDR1 is SNHLY and CDR2 is FYNNEI in the germline V gene. V lost 9 bases and J lost 0, with 15 bases in between. CDR3 length: 15 residues.

This clonotype was counted ten times or more. At one of its ends the junction is not consistent with the germline gene, which may arise from a read error. The V gene is TRBV12-3 or TRBV12-4, the J gene TRBJ2-1; 13 bases are a match to TRBD2. This CDR3 has 13 amino acids. CDR3 bases: TGTGCCAGCAGAACTAGCGGGGGGGCCCCGGGCGTCTTC. It is translated as CASRTSGGAPGVF.

The CDR3 DNA reads TGTGCCACCAGTGATTTCGTAGCGGGGGGGCAGAACACCGGGGAGCTGTTTTTT. It is translated as CATSDFVAGGQNTGELFF. The V call is TRBV24-1, the J call TRBJ2-2, with 11 positions matching TRBD2. The CDR3 spans 18 residues. V was clipped by 1 base and J by 1 base; unmatched bases: 4. CDR1 KGHDR and CDR2 SFDVKD come from the germline V gene.

In regard to this clonotype: A read error may be the cause here, since a much bigger clone is one base away. This CDR3 is CASSRLQGRKDAQYF. The CDR3 DNA reads TGTGCCAGCAGCCGCTTACAGGGGCGTAAAGATGCGCAGTATTTT. The chain employs TRBV5-8 and TRBJ2-3, with TRBD1 identical over 7 bases. The CDR3 contains 15 residues. Per the germline V gene, CDR1 is SGHTS and CDR2 is YDEGEE. The variable domain in full, with the rest retrieved from reference TRBV5-8 and TRBJ2-3, is EAGVTQSPTHLIKTRGQQATLRCSPISGHTSVYWYQQALGLGLQFLLWYDEGEERNRGNFPPRFSGRQFPNYSSELNVNALELEDSALYLCASSRLQGRKDAQYFGPGTRLTVL.

This clonotype was picked up many times. This chain links TRBV11-2 with TRBJ2-1, with D hard to call. Germline V gene lookup returns CDR1 SGHAT and CDR2 FQNNGV. CDR3 length equals 13 residues. V lost 4 bases and J 2 bases, leaving 6 bases between the germline ends. This chain's CDR3 is CASSSAPYNEQFF. The CDR3 bases are TGTGCCAGCAGCTCGGCCCCCTACAATGAGCAGTTCTTC.